Below, 17 T cell receptor beta chains from the same sample are listed, as sequenced in a study of blood T cell repertoires in COVID-19. TCRdb's table, derived via immunoSEQ multiplex PCR, lists solely in-frame clones and lacks some. The data contain fewer than 300,000 clones, 70% to 90% of them singletons. Sequenced material: PBMCs or T cells enriched from blood (not recorded which). These receptors were collected from a woman in her thirties who had recovered from COVID-19.

This clone was observed once. CDR3 sequence reads: CASTPNRQGIHYGYTF. In DNA, the CDR3 is TGTGCCAGCACCCCCAACCGGCAGGGGATCCACTATGGCTACACCTTC. The rearrangement links TRBV7-2 to TRBJ1-2; weak D call: TRBD1 (6 bases). There are 16 residues in the CDR3. Germline CDR1 SGHTA, CDR2 FQGNSA. V lost 7 bases to trimming and J lost 3 bases, with 21 bases between them.

The chain recombines TRBV28 with TRBJ1-4, with unresolved D. In germline, CDR1 is MDHEN, CDR2 SYDVKM. V lost 2 bases and J lost 6, with 13 bases in between. This CDR3 has 15 residues. The CDR3: CASSLREAPDEKLFF. Here the CDR3 DNA reads TGTGCCAGCAGTTTAAGAGAGGCCCCAGATGAAAAACTGTTTTTT. The full variable domain, its missing parts supplied by reference TRBV28 and TRBJ1-4, is DVKVTQSSRYLVKRTGEKVFLECVQDMDHENMFWYRQDPGLGLRLIYFSYDVKMKEKGDIPEGYSVSREKKERFSLILESASTNQTSMYLCASSLREAPDEKLFFGSGTQLSVL.

The chain employs TRBV6-2 or TRBV6-3 and TRBJ2-7; D perhaps matches TRBD2 (6 bases). Per germline, CDR1 MNHEY and CDR2 SVGEGT. The ends were cut back, 2 bases at V and 0 bases at J, with 8 bases in the middle. CDR3 length: 14 residues. The CDR3 region is CASSYRGTSYEQYF. In DNA, the CDR3 is TGTGCCAGCAGTTACCGCGGGACCTCCTACGAGCAGTACTTC.

The chain uses TRBV2 and TRBJ1-4; tentatively, D is TRBD1 (6 bases). This CDR3 is 16 amino acids long. Trimming removed 2 bases at V and 6 bases at J, with 16 bases between. Germline CDR1 and CDR2: SNHLY and FYNNEI. The CDR3 loop is CASSEHGLPGDEKLFF. For the CDR3, the DNA is TGTGCCAGCAGTGAACATGGCCTCCCAGGGGATGAAAAACTGTTTTTT.

The chain recombines TRBV5-6 with TRBJ1-4, with D possibly being TRBD1 (6 bases). Per the germline V gene, CDR1 is SGHDT and CDR2 is YYEEEE. This CDR3 has 17 residues. V lost 2 bases to trimming and J lost 0 bases, with 14 bases between them. The CDR3 DNA sequence: TGTGCCAGCAGCTTAAAACAGGGACATGCAACTAATGAAAAACTGTTTTTT. Its protein product is CASSLKQGHATNEKLFF.

This clone occurred once. This rearrangement joins TRBV7-8 to TRBJ1-5; D is perhaps TRBD1 (6 bases). The CDR3 covers 16 residues. V gave up 1 base and J gave up 1 base, with 11 bases separating them. The germline V gene has CDR1 SGHVS and CDR2 FQNEAQ. Written as DNA, the CDR3 is TGTGCCAGCAGCTTAGGAGGGGGTAAAAGCAATCAGCCCCAGCATTTT. Protein sequence: CASSLGGGKSNQPQHF.

This chain joins TRBV11-2 and TRBJ2-2; 8 bases are shared with TRBD1. Germline V gives CDR1 SGHAT, CDR2 FQNNGV. This CDR3 has 16 amino acids. V lost 2 bases, J lost 1 base, and 3 bases stayed unmatched. CDR3 coding DNA: TGTGCCAGCAGCTTAAGTGGGACAGGGAACACCGGGGAGCTGTTTTTT. Translated: CASSLSGTGNTGELFF.

The rearrangement joins TRBV19 to TRBJ1-2; D may be TRBD1 (6 bases). V gave up 4 bases and J gave up 3 bases, with 18 bases separating them. This CDR3 comprises 16 residues. Germline lookup yields CDR1 LNHDA and CDR2 SQIVND (reference sequence). The CDR3: CASSTSLYRADYGYTF. In nucleotides, the CDR3 is TGTGCCAGTAGTACGTCTTTGTACAGGGCTGACTATGGCTACACCTTC.

The CDR3 loop reads CASSAKGSGGANTYEQYF. The CDR3 bases are TGTGCCAGCAGCGCAAAGGGTAGCGGGGGCGCCAATACCTACGAGCAGTACTTC. V gene TRBV9 combines with J gene TRBJ2-7, with TRBD2 matching 9 bases. CDR3 size: 18 residues. V lost 3 bases and J lost 2; bases outside the gene matches: 15. CDR1 is SGDLS and CDR2 is YYNGEE in the germline V gene.

The CDR3: CASSGGAFNGYTF. The CDR3, as DNA: TGCGCCAGCAGCGGCGGGGCCTTCAATGGCTACACCTTC. V and J are TRBV5-1 and TRBJ1-2, with a weak D call TRBD1 (5 bases). The CDR3 has 13 amino acids. CDR1 and CDR2 from the germline V gene are SGHRS and YFSETQ. V was trimmed by 4 bases and J by 6 bases, leaving 13 bases between them. The full variable domain, in which reference TRBV5-1 and TRBJ1-2 provide the parts outside the CDR3, is KAGVTQTPRYLIKTRGQQVTLSCSPISGHRSVSWYQQTPGQGLQFLFEYFSETQRNKGNFPGRFSGRQFSNSRSEMNVSTLELGDSALYLCASSGGAFNGYTFGSGTRLTVV.

The chain links TRBV11-3 to TRBJ2-7; D is undetermined. Germline loops: CDR1 SGHNT, CDR2 YENEEA. This CDR3 has 14 amino acids. The V gene lost 1 base and the J gene lost 2 bases, with 9 bases spanning the gap. The DNA of the CDR3 is TGTGCCAGCAGCTTAGGCCCTATCGCCTACGAGCAGTACTTC. Its protein is CASSLGPIAYEQYF.

The genes are TRBV5-4 and TRBJ2-7; 9 nucleotides match TRBD1. The germline CDR1 and CDR2 sequences are SGHNT and YYREEE (reference sequence). V lost 4 bases and J lost 5; bases outside the gene matches: 10. The CDR3 contains 15 residues. The CDR3 sequence: CASSLGTGRIHEQYF. As DNA, the CDR3 is TGTGCCAGCAGCCTTGGGACAGGGAGGATCCACGAGCAGTACTTC.

Written as DNA, the CDR3 is TGTGCTAGTTCATTTTACAGCACCTACGAGCAGTACTTC. It yields the protein CASSFYSTYEQYF. The J gene is TRBJ2-7, the V gene TRBV12-5; D is uncertain. V was shortened by 8 bases and J by 2 bases, with 13 bases between the two germline ends. Germline V gene lookup returns CDR1 LGHNT and CDR2 FRNRAP. The CDR3 totals 13 residues.

The rearrangement uses TRBV24-1 and TRBJ1-1; weak D call: TRBD1 (5 bases). CDR3 size: 14 residues. Trimming left V 3 bases short and J 8 bases short, with 15 bases between. CDR1 is KGHDR and CDR2 is SFDVKD in the germline V gene. The DNA of the CDR3 is TGTGCCACCAGTGATCCCCGGCAGGGCAACGAAGCTTTCTTT. It yields the protein CATSDPRQGNEAFF.

The chain carries TRBV28 and TRBJ1-2; 7 bases map to TRBD1. The germline V gene has CDR1 MDHEN and CDR2 SYDVKM. The CDR3 has 19 residues. After removal of 2 bases from V and 1 base from J, the junction contained 16 bases not matched to a gene. The CDR3 sequence: CASSLPQPGQLKINYGYTF. The CDR3 DNA is TGTGCCAGCAGTTTACCACAACCGGGACAGCTCAAGATTAACTATGGCTACACCTTC.

The gene calls are TRBV10-1 and TRBJ2-3, with TRBD1 identical over 10 bases. Trimming removed 7 bases from V and 1 base from J; junction bases left unmatched: 5. CDR3 size: 15 residues. In germline, CDR1 is WNHNN, CDR2 SYGVQD (reference sequence). The CDR3 loop reads CASNTGTGGTDTQYF. CDR3 coding DNA: TGCGCCAGCAACACCGGGACAGGGGGCACAGATACGCAGTATTTT.

The gene calls are TRBV5-1 and TRBJ2-3; D is possibly TRBD1 (6 bases). This CDR3 spans 14 amino acids. Trimming pared 4 bases from V and 2 bases from J, leaving 11 bases between. Germline V gene lookup returns CDR1 SGHRS and CDR2 YFSETQ. The DNA for the CDR3 is TGCGCCAGCAGCGAGGGGACAACCACAGATACGCAGTATTTT. Translated, it gives CASSEGTTTDTQYF.